This T cell receptor (beta chain) was obtained from a study of cytomegalovirus exposure and HLA in healthy donors. Whole-study findings and limits: There were some public TCRs occurring in many donors, but most TCR sequences were rare. The classifier was said to identify cytomegalovirus status with high specificity and sensitivity. There were about 160 TCR beta chains listed as cytomegalovirus-associated.

Donors came from a validation cohort of over a hundred subjects, distinct from the first 666-subject cohort. With respect to this clone: The antigen is undetermined.

Assay: immunoSEQ multiplex PCR; the TCRdb copy retains only in-frame clones and omits some. The sample has over 90,000 clones, about 95% seen once; the top ten hold roughly 0.89%. CDR3 size: 15 residues. The germline V gene encodes CDR1 SGHDN and CDR2 FVKESK. V lost 2 bases to trimming and J lost 4 bases, with 12 bases between them. This sequence was found in a young woman in good health and CMV-seronegative. The gene calls are TRBV14 and TRBJ1-3; a possible D gene is TRBD1 (6 bases). Sequencing was performed on PBMCs. The CDR3 loop is CASSQRGSVGNTIYF. CDR3 sequence (DNA): TGTGCCAGCAGCCAAAGGGGGTCCGTAGGAAACACCATATATTTT.